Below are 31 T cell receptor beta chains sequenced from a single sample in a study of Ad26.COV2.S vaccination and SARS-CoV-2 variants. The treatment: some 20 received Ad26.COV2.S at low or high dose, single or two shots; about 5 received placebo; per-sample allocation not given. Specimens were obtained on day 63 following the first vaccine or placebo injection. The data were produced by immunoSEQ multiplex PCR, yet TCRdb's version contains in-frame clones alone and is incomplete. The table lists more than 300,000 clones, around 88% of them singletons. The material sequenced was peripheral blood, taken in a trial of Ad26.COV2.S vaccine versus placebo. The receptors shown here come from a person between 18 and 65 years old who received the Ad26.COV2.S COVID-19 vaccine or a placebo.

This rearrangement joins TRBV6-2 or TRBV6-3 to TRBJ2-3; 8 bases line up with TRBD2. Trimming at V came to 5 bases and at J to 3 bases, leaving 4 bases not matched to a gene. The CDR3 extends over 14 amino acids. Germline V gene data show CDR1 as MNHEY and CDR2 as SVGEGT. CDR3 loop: CASSGLAATDTQYF. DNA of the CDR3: TGTGCCAGCAGTGGACTAGCCGCAACAGATACGCAGTATTTT.

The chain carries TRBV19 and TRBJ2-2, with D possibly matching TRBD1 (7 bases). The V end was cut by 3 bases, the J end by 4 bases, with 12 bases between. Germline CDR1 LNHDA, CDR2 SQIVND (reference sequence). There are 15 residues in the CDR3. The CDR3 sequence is CASSISQGGTGELFF. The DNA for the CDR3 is TGTGCCAGTAGTATCTCGCAGGGGGGCACCGGGGAGCTGTTTTTT. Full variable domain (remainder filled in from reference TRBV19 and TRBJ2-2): DGGITQSPKYLFRKEGQNVTLSCEQNLNHDAMYWYRQDPGQGLRLIYYSQIVNDFQKGDIAEGYSVSREKKESFPLTVTSAQKNPTAFYLCASSISQGGTGELFFGEGSRLTVL.

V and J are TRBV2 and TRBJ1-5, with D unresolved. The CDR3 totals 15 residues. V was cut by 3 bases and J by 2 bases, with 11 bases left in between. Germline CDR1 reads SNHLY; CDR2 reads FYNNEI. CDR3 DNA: TGTGCCAGCAGTGAGTCATGGGAGGGCAATCAGCCCCAGCATTTT. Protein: CASSESWEGNQPQHF.

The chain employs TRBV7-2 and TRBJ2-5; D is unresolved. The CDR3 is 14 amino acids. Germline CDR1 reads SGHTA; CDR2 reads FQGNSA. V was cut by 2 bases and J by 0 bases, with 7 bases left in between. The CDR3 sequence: CASSLSRYQETQYF. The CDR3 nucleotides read TGTGCCAGCAGCTTAAGCCGGTACCAAGAGACCCAGTACTTC.

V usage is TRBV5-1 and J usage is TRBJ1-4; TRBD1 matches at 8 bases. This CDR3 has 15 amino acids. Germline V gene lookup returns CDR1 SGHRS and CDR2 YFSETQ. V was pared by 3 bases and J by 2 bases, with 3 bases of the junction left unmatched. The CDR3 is CASSSRGPTNEKLFF. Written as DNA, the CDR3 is TGCGCCAGCAGCTCCAGGGGGCCGACTAATGAAAAACTGTTTTTT. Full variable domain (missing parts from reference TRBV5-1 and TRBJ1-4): KAGVTQTPRYLIKTRGQQVTLSCSPISGHRSVSWYQQTPGQGLQFLFEYFSETQRNKGNFPGRFSGRQFSNSRSEMNVSTLELGDSALYLCASSSRGPTNEKLFFGSGTQLSVL.

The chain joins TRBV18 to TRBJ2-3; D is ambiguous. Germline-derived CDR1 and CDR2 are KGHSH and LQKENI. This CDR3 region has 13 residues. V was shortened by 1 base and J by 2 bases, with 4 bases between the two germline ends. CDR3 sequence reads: CASSPRHTDTQYF. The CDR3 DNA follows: TGTGCCAGCTCACCACGCCACACAGATACGCAGTATTTT.

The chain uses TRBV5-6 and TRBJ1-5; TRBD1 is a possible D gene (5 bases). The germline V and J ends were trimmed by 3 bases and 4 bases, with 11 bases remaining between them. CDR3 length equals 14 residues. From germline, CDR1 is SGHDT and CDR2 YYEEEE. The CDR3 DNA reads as TGTGCCAGCAGCTCGGGACTAGGAAATCAGCCCCAGCATTTT. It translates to CASSSGLGNQPQHF.

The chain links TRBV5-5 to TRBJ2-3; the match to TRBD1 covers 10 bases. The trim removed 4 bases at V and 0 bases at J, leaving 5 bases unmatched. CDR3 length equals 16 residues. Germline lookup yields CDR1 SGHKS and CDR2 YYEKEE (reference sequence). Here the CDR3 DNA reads TGTGCCAGCAGCCGCTGGGGACAGGGGAGCACAGATACGCAGTATTTT. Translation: CASSRWGQGSTDTQYF.

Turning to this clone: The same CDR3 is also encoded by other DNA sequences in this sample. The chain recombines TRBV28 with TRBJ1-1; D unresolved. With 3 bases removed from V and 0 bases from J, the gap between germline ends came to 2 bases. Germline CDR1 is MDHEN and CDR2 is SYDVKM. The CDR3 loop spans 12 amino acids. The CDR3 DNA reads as TGTGCCAGCAGTTTGATGAACACTGAAGCTTTCTTT. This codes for CASSLMNTEAFF. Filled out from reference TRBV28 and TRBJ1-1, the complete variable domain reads DVKVTQSSRYLVKRTGEKVFLECVQDMDHENMFWYRQDPGLGLRLIYFSYDVKMKEKGDIPEGYSVSREKKERFSLILESASTNQTSMYLCASSLMNTEAFFGQGTRLTVV.

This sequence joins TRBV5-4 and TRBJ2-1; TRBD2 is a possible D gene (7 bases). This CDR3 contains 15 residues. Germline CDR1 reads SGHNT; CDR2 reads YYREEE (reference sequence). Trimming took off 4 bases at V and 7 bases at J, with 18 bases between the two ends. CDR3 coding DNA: TGTGCCAGCAGCCCCCCGGGGGGCGAGGGGAATGAGCAGTTCTTC. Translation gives CASSPPGGEGNEQFF. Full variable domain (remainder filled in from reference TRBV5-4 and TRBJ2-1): ETGVTQSPTHLIKTRGQQVTLRCSSQSGHNTVSWYQQALGQGPQFIFQYYREEENGRGNFPPRFSGLQFPNYSSELNVNALELDDSALYLCASSPPGGEGNEQFFGPGTRLTVL.

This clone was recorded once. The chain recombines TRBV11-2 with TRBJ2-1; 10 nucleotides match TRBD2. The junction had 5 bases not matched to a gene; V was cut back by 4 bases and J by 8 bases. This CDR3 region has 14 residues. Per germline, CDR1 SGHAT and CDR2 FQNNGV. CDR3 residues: CASSSTSGWDEQFF. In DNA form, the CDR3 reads TGTGCCAGCAGCTCGACTAGCGGGTGGGATGAGCAGTTCTTC.

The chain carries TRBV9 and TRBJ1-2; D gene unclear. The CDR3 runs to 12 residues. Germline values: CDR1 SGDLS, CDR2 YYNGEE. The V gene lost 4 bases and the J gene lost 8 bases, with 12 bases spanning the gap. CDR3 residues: CASSTGHRGYTF. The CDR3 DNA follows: TGTGCCAGCAGCACGGGCCACCGGGGCTACACCTTC.

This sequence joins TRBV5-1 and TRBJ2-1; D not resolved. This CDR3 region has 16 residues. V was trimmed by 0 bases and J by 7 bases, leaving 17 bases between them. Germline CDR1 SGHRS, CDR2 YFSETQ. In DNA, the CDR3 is TGCGCCAGCAGCTTGGAGGTGGTGGTGACGGGTAATGAGCAGTTCTTC. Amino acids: CASSLEVVVTGNEQFF. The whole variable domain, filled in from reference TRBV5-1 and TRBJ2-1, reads KAGVTQTPRYLIKTRGQQVTLSCSPISGHRSVSWYQQTPGQGLQFLFEYFSETQRNKGNFPGRFSGRQFSNSRSEMNVSTLELGDSALYLCASSLEVVVTGNEQFFGPGTRLTVL.

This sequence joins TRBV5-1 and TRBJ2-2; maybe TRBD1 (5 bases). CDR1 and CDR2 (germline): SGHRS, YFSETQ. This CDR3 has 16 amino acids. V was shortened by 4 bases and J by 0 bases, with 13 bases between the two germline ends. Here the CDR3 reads CASSPDISANTGELFF. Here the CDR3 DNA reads TGCGCCAGCAGCCCGGACATATCCGCGAACACCGGGGAGCTGTTTTTT.

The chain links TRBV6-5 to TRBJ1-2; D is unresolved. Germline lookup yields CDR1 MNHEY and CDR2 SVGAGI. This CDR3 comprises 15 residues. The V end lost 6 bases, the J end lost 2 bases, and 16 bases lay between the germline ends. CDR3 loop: CASSPGKTMNYGYTF. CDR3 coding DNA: TGTGCCAGCAGCCCCGGTAAGACGATGAACTATGGCTACACCTTC.

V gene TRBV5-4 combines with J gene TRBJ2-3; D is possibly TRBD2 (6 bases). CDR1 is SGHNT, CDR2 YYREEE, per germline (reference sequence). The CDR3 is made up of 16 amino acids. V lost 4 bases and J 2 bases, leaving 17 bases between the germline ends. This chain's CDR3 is CASSHGGLTDTDTQYF. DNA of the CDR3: TGTGCCAGCAGCCACGGAGGGTTGACAGACACAGATACGCAGTATTTT.

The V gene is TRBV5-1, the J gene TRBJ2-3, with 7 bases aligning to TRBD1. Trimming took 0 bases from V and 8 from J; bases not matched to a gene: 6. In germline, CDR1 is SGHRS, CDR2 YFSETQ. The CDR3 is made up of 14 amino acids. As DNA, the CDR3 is TGCGCCAGCAGCTTGGACCGACAGGGCCCTACGCAGTATTTT. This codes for CASSLDRQGPTQYF.

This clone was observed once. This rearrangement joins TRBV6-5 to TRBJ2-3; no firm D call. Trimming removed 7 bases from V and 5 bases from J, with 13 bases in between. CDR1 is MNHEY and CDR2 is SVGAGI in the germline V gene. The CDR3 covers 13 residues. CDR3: CASIRAGGDTQYF. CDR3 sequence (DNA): TGTGCCAGCATACGGGCAGGCGGAGATACGCAGTATTTT.

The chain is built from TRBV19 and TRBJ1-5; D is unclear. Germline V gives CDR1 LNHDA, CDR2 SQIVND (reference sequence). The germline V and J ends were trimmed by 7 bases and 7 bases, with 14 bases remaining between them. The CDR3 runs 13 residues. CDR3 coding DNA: TGTGCCAGTACCGGGTACAATGGGCAGCCCCAGCATTTT. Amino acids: CASTGYNGQPQHF. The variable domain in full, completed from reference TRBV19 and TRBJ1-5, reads DGGITQSPKYLFRKEGQNVTLSCEQNLNHDAMYWYRQDPGQGLRLIYYSQIVNDFQKGDIAEGYSVSREKKESFPLTVTSAQKNPTAFYLCASTGYNGQPQHFGDGTRLSIL.

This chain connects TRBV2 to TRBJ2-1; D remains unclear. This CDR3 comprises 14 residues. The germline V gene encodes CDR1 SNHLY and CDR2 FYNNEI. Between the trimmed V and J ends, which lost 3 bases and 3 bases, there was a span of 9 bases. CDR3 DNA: TGTGCCAGCAGTGACGAACAAAACTACAATGAGCAGTTCTTC. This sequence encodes CASSDEQNYNEQFF.

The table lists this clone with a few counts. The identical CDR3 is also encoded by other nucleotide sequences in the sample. Written as DNA, the CDR3 is TGTGCCAGCAGTTTCGGGGAAGGGAACACTGAAGCTTTCTTT. Protein: CASSFGEGNTEAFF. The genes are TRBV27 and TRBJ1-1; D is unclear. CDR1 and CDR2 from the germline V gene are MNHEY and SMNVEV (reference sequence). With 3 bases removed from V and 1 base from J, the gap between germline ends came to 9 bases. The CDR3 totals 14 residues.

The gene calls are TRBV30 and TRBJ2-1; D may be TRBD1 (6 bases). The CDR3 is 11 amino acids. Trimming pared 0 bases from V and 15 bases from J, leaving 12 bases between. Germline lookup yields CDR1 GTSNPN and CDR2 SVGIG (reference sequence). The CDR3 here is CAWSVYRDAFF. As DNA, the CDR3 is TGTGCCTGGAGTGTCTACAGGGACGCGTTCTTC.

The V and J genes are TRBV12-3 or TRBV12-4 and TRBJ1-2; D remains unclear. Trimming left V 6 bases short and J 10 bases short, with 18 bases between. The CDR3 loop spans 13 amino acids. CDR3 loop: CASRRAGDVVYTF. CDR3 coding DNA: TGTGCCAGCAGACGAGCTGGGGATGTGGTCTACACCTTC.

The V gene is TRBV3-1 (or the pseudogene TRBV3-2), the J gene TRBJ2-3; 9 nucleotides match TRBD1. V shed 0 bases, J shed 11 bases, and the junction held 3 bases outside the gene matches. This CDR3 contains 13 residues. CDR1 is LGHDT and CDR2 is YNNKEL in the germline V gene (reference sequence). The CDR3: CASSQDLGQGQYF. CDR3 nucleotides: TGTGCCAGCAGCCAAGATTTGGGACAGGGGCAGTATTTT.

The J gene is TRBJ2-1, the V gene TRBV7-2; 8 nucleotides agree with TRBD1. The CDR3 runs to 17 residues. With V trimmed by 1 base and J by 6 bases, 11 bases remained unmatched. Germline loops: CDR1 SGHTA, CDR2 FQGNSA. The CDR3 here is CASSLDSTGAAGNEQFF. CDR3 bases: TGTGCCAGCAGCTTAGACTCGACAGGGGCGGCGGGCAATGAGCAGTTCTTC.

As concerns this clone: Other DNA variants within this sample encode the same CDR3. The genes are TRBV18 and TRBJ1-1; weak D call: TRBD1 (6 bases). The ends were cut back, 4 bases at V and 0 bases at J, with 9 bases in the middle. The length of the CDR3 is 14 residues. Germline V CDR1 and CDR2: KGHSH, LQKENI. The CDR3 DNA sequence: TGTGCCAGCTCACTAGGACAGATGAACACTGAAGCTTTCTTT. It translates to CASSLGQMNTEAFF.

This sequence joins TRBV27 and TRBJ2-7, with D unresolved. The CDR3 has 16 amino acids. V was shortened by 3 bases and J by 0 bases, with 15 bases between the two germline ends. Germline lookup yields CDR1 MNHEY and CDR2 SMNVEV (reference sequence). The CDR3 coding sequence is TGTGCCAGCAGTTTTACGGCATTGCGCGGCTCCTACGAGCAGTACTTC. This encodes CASSFTALRGSYEQYF.

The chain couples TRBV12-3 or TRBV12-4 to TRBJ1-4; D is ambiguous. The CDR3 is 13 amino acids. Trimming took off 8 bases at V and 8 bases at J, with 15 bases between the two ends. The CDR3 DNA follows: TGTGCCAGCGGAGGCAGTTGGGAGGAAAAACTGTTTTTT. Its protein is CASGGSWEEKLFF.

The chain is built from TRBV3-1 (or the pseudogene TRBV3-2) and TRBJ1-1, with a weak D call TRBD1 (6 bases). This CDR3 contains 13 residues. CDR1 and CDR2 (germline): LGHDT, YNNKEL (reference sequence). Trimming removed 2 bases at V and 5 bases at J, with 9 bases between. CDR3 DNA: TGTGCCAGCAGCCAATTAAGGGGGACTGAAGCTTTCTTT. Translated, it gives CASSQLRGTEAFF.

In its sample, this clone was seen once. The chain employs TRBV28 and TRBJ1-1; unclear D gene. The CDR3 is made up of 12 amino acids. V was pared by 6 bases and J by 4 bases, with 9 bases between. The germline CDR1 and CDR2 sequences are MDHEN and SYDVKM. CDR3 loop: CASRDLGTEAFF. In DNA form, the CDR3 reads TGTGCCAGCAGAGATCTGGGCACTGAAGCTTTCTTT.

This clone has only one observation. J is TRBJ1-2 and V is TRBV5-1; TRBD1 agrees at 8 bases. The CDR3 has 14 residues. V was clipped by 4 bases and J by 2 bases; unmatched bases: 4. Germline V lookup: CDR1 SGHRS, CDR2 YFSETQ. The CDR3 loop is CASSGRTGNYGYTF. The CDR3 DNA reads TGCGCCAGCAGCGGAAGGACAGGGAACTATGGCTACACCTTC.